The next 8 T cell receptor beta chains were all read from a single sample in a study of CD8 T cell repertoires and HIV-1 epitope variants. Profiling relied on immunoSEQ multiplex PCR, and the TCRdb table lists in-frame clones only, not all of them. This sample has 4,500 to 5,500 clones, with 55% to 80% found just once. These receptors have no identified antigens. Material for sequencing was cultured CD8+ T cells derived from PBMCs. Receptor source: a male donor with HIV.

The chain recombines TRBV10-3 with TRBJ1-1, with TRBD1 matching 11 bases. Germline V gives CDR1 ENHRY, CDR2 SYGVKD. The ends lost 6 bases at V and 3 bases at J; junction bases unmatched: 0. There are 13 residues in the CDR3. The CDR3 spells CAIRGQGDTEAFF. CDR3 coding DNA: TGTGCCATCAGGGGACAGGGGGACACTGAAGCTTTCTTT.

The V and J genes are TRBV15 and TRBJ1-1, with TRBD1 as a possible D gene (6 bases). Germline V gene lookup returns CDR1 LNHNV and CDR2 YYDKDF (reference sequence). The CDR3 extends over 14 amino acids. The V gene lost 0 bases and the J gene lost 6 bases, with 11 bases spanning the gap. CDR3 region: CATSRDRDISEAFF. The CDR3 bases are TGTGCCACCAGCAGAGATCGGGACATCTCTGAAGCTTTCTTT.

The rearrangement links TRBV27 to TRBJ1-4, with TRBD1 matching over 7 bases. The germline CDR1 and CDR2 sequences are MNHEY and SMNVEV (reference sequence). The CDR3 length is 16 residues. The V gene end was trimmed by 0 bases and the J gene end by 6 bases; junction bases not matched to a gene: 7. DNA for the CDR3: TGTGCCAGCAGTTTATCGGCAGGGGGTGCAGATGAAAAACTGTTTTTT. It is translated as CASSLSAGGADEKLFF. The full variable domain, rest sourced from reference TRBV27 and TRBJ1-4, is EAQVTQNPRYLITVTGKKLTVTCSQNMNHEYMSWYRQDPGLGLRQIYYSMNVEVTDKGDVPEGYKVSRKEKRNFPLILESPSPNQTSLYFCASSLSAGGADEKLFFGSGTQLSVL.

This chain connects TRBV9 to TRBJ1-2; perhaps TRBD1 as D (6 bases). V was cut by 2 bases and J by 8 bases, with 19 bases left in between. The CDR3 contains 15 residues. Germline CDR1 is SGDLS and CDR2 is YYNGEE. The CDR3 nucleotides are TGTGCCAGCAGCGTTCAACTCGGAACAGGGTGGGGCTACACCTTC. As protein: CASSVQLGTGWGYTF. Complete variable domain (other parts from reference TRBV9 and TRBJ1-2): DSGVTQTPKHLITATGQRVTLRCSPRSGDLSVYWYQQSLDQGLQFLIQYYNGEERAKGNILERFSAQQFPDLHSELNLSSLELGDSALYFCASSVQLGTGWGYTFGSGTRLTVV.

This sequence joins TRBV5-5 and TRBJ2-1; the D gene is possibly TRBD1 (6 bases). CDR1 is SGHKS, CDR2 YYEKEE, per germline (reference sequence). The CDR3 is made up of 16 amino acids. With 4 bases removed from V and 8 bases from J, the gap between germline ends came to 22 bases. The CDR3 reads CASSPDRDRPLDEQFF. DNA of the CDR3: TGTGCCAGCAGCCCGGACAGAGACCGACCTCTTGATGAGCAGTTCTTC.

The rearrangement links TRBV6-5 to TRBJ2-2, with 7 bases lining up with TRBD2. Germline values: CDR1 MNHEY, CDR2 SVGAGI. Trimming at V came to 6 bases and at J to 4 bases, leaving 8 bases not matched to a gene. The CDR3 has 15 amino acids. The CDR3 reads CASRLGGTATGELFF. The CDR3 nucleotides are TGTGCCAGCAGGTTGGGGGGGACGGCCACCGGGGAGCTGTTTTTT.

The chain combines TRBV7-9 with TRBJ1-2; D call uncertain. The germline V and J ends were trimmed by 5 bases and 3 bases, with 19 bases remaining between them. The CDR3 is made up of 16 amino acids. The germline V gene has CDR1 SEHNR and CDR2 FQNEAQ (reference sequence). The CDR3 region has the DNA TGTGCCAGCAGCCCCCCCGGTGTAGGATCTGACTATGGCTACACCTTC. It specifies CASSPPGVGSDYGYTF.

In its sample, this clone was seen a few times. The gene calls are TRBV27 and TRBJ2-2; no clear D. Germline CDR1 is MNHEY and CDR2 is SMNVEV (reference sequence). Trimming removed 6 bases at V and 5 bases at J, with 7 bases between. The CDR3 length is 12 residues. The CDR3 region is CASRVGTGELFF. The CDR3, as DNA: TGTGCCAGCAGGGTCGGGACCGGGGAGCTGTTTTTT.